A single sample is the source of the 2 T cell receptor beta chains below, sequenced in a study of T-cell reconstitution after alpha-beta-depleted transplantation in children. The TCRbeta library incorporated unique molecular identifiers. Each CDR3 protein gets one entry after TCRdb re-called the PCR reads with MiXCR. The sample shows nearly 400,000 distinct CDR3 sequences, just over 20% of them seen only once. Sample: PBMCs from the stem cell graft donor, taken from the stem cell graft. The source is a human donor who donated a stem cell graft to a child with acute myeloid leukemia.

This chain joins TRBV27 and TRBJ1-1; D gene unclear. This CDR3 is 14 amino acids long. Trimming cost V 4 bases and J 4 bases, with 13 bases left between them. The germline gives CDR1 MNHEY, CDR2 SMNVEV (reference sequence). The CDR3 loop is CASSSREKGTEAFF. DNA of the CDR3: TGTGCCAGCAGTTCGAGGGAGAAGGGCACTGAAGCTTTCTTT.

The table lists this clonotype with a few counts. The chain couples TRBV4-2 to TRBJ1-2, with D maybe TRBD1 (5 bases). The CDR3 runs 15 residues. V dropped 0 bases and J dropped 4 bases, with 12 bases sitting between them. Germline V CDR1 and CDR2: LGHNA, YNFKEQ. The CDR3 coding sequence is TGTGCCAGCAGCCAAGAGTGGGGGGATGGCTATGGCTACACCTTC. This sequence encodes CASSQEWGDGYGYTF.